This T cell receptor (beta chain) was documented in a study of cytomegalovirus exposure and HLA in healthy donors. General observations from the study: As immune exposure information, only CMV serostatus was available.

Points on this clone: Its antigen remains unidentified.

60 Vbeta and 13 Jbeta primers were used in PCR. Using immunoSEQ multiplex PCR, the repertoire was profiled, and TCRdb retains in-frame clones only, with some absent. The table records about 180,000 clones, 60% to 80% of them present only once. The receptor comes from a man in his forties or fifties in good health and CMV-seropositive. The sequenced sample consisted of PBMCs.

The CDR3 bases are TGTGCCAGTAGTAGACTAAACAATGAGCAGTTCTTC. Translated: CASSRLNNEQFF. This chain connects TRBV19 to TRBJ2-1; D is possibly TRBD2 (5 bases). The germline V and J ends were trimmed by 4 bases and 5 bases, with 6 bases remaining between them. Germline CDR1 reads LNHDA; CDR2 reads SQIVND (reference sequence). The CDR3 runs 12 residues.